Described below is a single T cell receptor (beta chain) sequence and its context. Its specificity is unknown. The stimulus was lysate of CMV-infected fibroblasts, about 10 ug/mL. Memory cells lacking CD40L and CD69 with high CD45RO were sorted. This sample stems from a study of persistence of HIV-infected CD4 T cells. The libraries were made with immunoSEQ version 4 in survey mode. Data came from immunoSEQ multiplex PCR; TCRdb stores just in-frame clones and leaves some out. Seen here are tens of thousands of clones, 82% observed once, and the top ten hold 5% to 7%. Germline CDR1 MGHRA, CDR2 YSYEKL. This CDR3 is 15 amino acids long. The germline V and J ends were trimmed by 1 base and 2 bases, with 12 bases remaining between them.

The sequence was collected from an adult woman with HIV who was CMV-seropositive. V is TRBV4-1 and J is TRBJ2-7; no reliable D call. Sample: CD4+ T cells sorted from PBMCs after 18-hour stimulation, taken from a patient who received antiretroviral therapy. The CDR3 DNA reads TGCGCCAGCAGCCAAGCCTATACAGTTCCCTACGAGCAGTACTTC. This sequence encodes CASSQAYTVPYEQYF.